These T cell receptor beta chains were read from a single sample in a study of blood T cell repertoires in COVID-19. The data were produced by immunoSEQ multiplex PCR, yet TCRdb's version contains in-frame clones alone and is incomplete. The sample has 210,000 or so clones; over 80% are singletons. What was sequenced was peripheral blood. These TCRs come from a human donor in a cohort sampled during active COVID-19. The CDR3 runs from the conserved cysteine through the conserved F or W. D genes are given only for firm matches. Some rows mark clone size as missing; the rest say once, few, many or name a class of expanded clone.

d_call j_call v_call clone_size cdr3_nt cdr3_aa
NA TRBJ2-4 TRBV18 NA TGTGCCAGCTCACCACTCGGGGGCAAAAACATTCAGTACTTC CASSPLGGKNIQYF
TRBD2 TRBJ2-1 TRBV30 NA TGTGCCTGGATCGGGACTAGCGGGAGCTCCTACAATGAGCAGTTCTTC CAWIGTSGSSYNEQFF
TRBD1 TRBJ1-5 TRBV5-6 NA TGTGCCAGCAGCTTAACAGGGGGCAATCAGCCCCAGCATTTT CASSLTGGNQPQHF
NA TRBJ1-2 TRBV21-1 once TGTGCCAGCAGCAAGTCCGGCGGTAACTATGGCTACACCTTC CASSKSGGNYGYTF
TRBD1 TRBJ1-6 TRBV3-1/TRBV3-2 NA TGTGCCAGCAGCCGCCGGGGACAGACCCTCTCCTATAATTCACCCCTCCACTTT CASSRRGQTLSYNSPLHF
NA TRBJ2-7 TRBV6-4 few TGTGCCAGCAGTCGGAGACCGGCCGGGGTTTCCTACGAGCAGTACTTC CASSRRPAGVSYEQYF
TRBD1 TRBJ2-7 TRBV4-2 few TGTGCCAGCAGCCGGGATCCACAGGGGACCTACTCCTACGAGCAGTACTTC CASSRDPQGTYSYEQYF
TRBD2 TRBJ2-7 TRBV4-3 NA TGCGCCAGCAGCCAAGAACTAGCGGGTTTCTCCTACGAGCAGTACTTC CASSQELAGFSYEQYF
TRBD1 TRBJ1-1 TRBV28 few TGTGCCAGCAGTACAGGGGGCACTGAAGCTTTCTTT CASSTGGTEAFF
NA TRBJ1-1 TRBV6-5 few TGTGCCAGCAGTTACCGGGCTGGAGGACCTGAAGCTTTCTTT CASSYRAGGPEAFF
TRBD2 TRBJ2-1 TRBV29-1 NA TGCAGCGTTGTTGGGCGGGAGGCCTACAATGAGCAGTTCTTC CSVVGREAYNEQFF
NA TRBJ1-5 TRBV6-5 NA TGTGCCAGCAGTTACTCGGGAGGGTTCAATCAGCCCCAGCATTTT CASSYSGGFNQPQHF
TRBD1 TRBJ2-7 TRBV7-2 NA TGTGCCAGCAGCTTAGCGGGACAGGGGAGCCACGAGCAGTACTTC CASSLAGQGSHEQYF
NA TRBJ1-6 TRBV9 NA TGTGCCAGCAGCGCCTCCGGGACAAACAATTCACCCCTCCACTTT CASSASGTNNSPLHF
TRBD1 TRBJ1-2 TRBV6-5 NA TGTGCCAGCAGCGACAGGGTTGATGGCTACACCTTC CASSDRVDGYTF
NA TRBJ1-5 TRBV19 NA TGTGCCAGTAGTATTTCTCTCCCCAATCAGCCCCAGCATTTT CASSISLPNQPQHF
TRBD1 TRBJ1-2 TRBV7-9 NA TGTGCCAGCAGCTTATCAACAGGGGGTAGAGGTTATGGCTACACCTTC CASSLSTGGRGYGYTF
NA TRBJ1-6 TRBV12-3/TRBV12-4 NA TGTGCCAGCAGTAAGCTAGACAATTCACCCCTCCACTTT CASSKLDNSPLHF
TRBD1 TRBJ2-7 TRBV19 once TGTGCCAGTACTACAGGGGGGTCCTACGAGCAGTACTTC CASTTGGSYEQYF
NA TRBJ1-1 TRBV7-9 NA TGTGCCAGCAGCTTAGGGGGAGCTGAAGCTTTCTTT CASSLGGAEAFF
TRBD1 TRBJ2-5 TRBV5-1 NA TGCGCCAGCAGCTTGGCCCCGGGACAGGGTGCGGAGACCCAGTACTTC CASSLAPGQGAETQYF
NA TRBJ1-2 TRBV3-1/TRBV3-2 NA TGTGCCACCACTACCGCGGGGCTAAATGGCTACACCTTC CATTTAGLNGYTF
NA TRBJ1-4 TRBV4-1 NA TGCGCCAGCAGCCAAGATTGGCAGGGTGCTGAAAAACTGTTTTTT CASSQDWQGAEKLFF
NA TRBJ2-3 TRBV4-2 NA TGTGCCAGCAGCCAATACTTAGATACGCAGTATTTT CASSQYLDTQYF
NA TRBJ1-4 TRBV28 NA TGTGCCAGCAGTTTAGGGGGCCTAGGCAATGAAAAACTGTTTTTT CASSLGGLGNEKLFF
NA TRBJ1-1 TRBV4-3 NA TGCGCCAGCAGCCAAGAGACAGTTATGAACACTGAAGCTTTCTTT CASSQETVMNTEAFF
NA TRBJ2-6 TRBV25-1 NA TGTGCCAGCAGTGAATTAGGAGGCAGAGACTCTGGGGCCAACGTCCTGACTTTC CASSELGGRDSGANVLTF
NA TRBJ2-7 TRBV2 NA TGTGCCAGCAGTGAAGCGCGGGCGACGGACGAGCAGTACTTC CASSEARATDEQYF
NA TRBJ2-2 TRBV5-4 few TGTGCCAGCAGCTTGGGAAGGAGTAACACCGGGGAGCTGTTTTTT CASSLGRSNTGELFF
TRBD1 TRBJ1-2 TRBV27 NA TGTGCCAGCAGTCCCCGACAGGGGGCGGGAGGCTACACCTTC CASSPRQGAGGYTF
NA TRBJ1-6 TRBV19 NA TGTGCCAGCCAACAAACAGGGAATTCACCCCTCCACTTT CASQQTGNSPLHF
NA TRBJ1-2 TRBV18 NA TGTGCCAGCTCACCAGGGCCCACTGGGGGCTACACCTTC CASSPGPTGGYTF
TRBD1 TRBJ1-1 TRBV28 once TGTGCCAGCAGCGAGACAGGGGTCACTGAAGCTTTCTTT CASSETGVTEAFF
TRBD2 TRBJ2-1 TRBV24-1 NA TGTGCCACCAGTGACCCACTTGGGGGACTAGCCCCGGGCTCCTACAATGAGCAGTTCTTC CATSDPLGGLAPGSYNEQFF
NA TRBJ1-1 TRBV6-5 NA TGTGCCAGCAGACTCGACAGGAACACTGAAGCTTTCTTT CASRLDRNTEAFF
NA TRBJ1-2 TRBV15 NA TGTGCCACCAGCAGGGACTCGTATGACTACACCTTC CATSRDSYDYTF
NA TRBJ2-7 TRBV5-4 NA TGTGCCAGCAGCGCGGGGACCTCCTACGAGCAGTACTTC CASSAGTSYEQYF
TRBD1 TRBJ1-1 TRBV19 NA TGTGCCACTGGGGTTTCAGGGGGGTTGTACACTGAAGCTTTCTTT CATGVSGGLYTEAFF
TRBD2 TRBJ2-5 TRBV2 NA TGTGCCAGCGTCCCTCAAGTAGCGGGGGGCCATGAGACCCAGTACTTC CASVPQVAGGHETQYF
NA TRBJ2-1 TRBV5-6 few TGTGCCAGCAGCTTGGGACTCCCCTACAATGAGCAGTTCTTC CASSLGLPYNEQFF
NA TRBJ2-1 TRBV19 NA TGTGCCAGTAGTATAACTAGGTGGAATGAGCAGTTCTTC CASSITRWNEQFF
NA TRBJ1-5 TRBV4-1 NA TGCGCCAGCAGCCTCATTAGGGGAAATCAGCCCCAGCATTTT CASSLIRGNQPQHF
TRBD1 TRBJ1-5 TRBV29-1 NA TGCAGCGTTCAAGGGGAACAGGGGGTGGGTCAGCCCCAGCATTTT CSVQGEQGVGQPQHF
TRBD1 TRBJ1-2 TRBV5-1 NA TGCGCCAGCAGCTTGGGAGGGGGCGATGGCTACACCTTC CASSLGGGDGYTF
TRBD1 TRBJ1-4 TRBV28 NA TGTGCCAGCAGCGAGAAGACAGGGATGAATGAAAAACTGTTTTTT CASSEKTGMNEKLFF
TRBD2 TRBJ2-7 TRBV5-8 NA TGTGCCAGCAGCTTCGGACTAGCGGGGGACTACGAGCAGTACTTC CASSFGLAGDYEQYF
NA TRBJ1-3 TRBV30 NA TGTGCCTGGAGTGTAACTTCTGGAAACACCATATATTTT CAWSVTSGNTIYF